This TCR beta chain appears in the sequencing data of a study of response to subunit inactivated influenza vaccine. This clonotype was picked up a small number of times. One entry per CDR3 protein, called by TCRdb with MiXCR from the RT-PCR reads. Of almost 600,000 distinct CDR3 sequences detected, 14% appear once; the ten largest clones hold over 8.5%. The sequence derives from a man in his fifties or sixties who received an inactivated influenza vaccine. The sequencing used PBMCs from blood, collected about 13 days after vaccination.

Here the CDR3 reads CASSSPVLQGHAFF. The CDR3 bases are TGTGCCAGCAGCTCACCAGTACTCCAGGGGCATGCTTTCTTT. The chain is built from TRBV7-2 and TRBJ1-1, with a tentative D call TRBD1 (6 bases). Trimming pared 4 bases from V and 11 bases from J, leaving 20 bases between. The CDR3 totals 14 residues. Per germline, CDR1 SGHTA and CDR2 FQGNSA.